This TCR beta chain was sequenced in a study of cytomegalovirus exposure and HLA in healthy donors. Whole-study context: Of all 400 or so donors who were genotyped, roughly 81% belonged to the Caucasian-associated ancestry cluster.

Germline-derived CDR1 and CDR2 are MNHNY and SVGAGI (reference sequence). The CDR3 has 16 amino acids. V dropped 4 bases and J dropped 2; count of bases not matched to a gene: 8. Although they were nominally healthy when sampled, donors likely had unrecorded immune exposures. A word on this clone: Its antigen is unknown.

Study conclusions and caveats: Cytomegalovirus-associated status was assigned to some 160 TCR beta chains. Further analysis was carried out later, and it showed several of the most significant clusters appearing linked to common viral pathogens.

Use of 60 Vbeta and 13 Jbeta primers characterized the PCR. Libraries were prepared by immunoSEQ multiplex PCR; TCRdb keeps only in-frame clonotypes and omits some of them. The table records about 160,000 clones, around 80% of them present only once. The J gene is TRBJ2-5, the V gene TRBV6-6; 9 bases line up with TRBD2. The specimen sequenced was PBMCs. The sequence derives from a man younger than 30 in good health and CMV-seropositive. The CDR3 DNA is TGTGCCAGCAGTTCTACATTAGCGGGGGCTCAAGAGACCCAGTACTTC. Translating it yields CASSSTLAGAQETQYF.